A few counts support the clone carrying this T cell receptor beta chain. One Seattle source followed patients from active infection through their disease course. Authors' data handling: How many nucleated cells were present was estimated from reference gene primer amplification. The protocol was immunoSEQ multiplex PCR, while the TCRdb copy is restricted to in-frame clones and leaves out a portion. Clonal size and the V and J genes are those of that table, whereas D and trimming came from the DNA. The sample yields around 40,000 clones, around nine tenths seen once. This sample was taken from a study of blood T cell repertoires in COVID-19. Across the study: Acute-phase and convalescent COVID-19 samples originated in the United States, Italy and Spain. PBMCs, B-cell-depleted T cells, or T cells were the source of the cDNA or gDNA that made up the material.

Trimming took 0 bases from V and 8 from J, leaving 10 bases between them. CDR3 length: 12 residues. Germline CDR1 GTSNPN, CDR2 SVGIG (reference sequence). Sequencing was carried out using peripheral blood. The V and J genes are TRBV30 and TRBJ1-1; possible D gene TRBD1, 6 bases. The receptor's source is a man between 40 and 49 years old with COVID-19, enrolled during active disease. The CDR3 sequence: CAWSVRDREAFF. Written as DNA, the CDR3 is TGTGCCTGGAGTGTACGAGACAGGGAAGCTTTCTTT.